The 5 T cell receptor beta chains in this list originate from one sample, sequenced in a study of blood T cell repertoires in COVID-19. TCRdb keeps only in-frame clones here, not all; method: immunoSEQ multiplex PCR. The sample gives more than 250,000 clones, approximately 90% of which show up once; 1.5% to 2% is in the top ten. The sample comprised peripheral blood. These TCRs come from a woman in her thirties with COVID-19, enrolled during active disease.

The chain uses TRBV12-3 or TRBV12-4 and TRBJ1-5, with D possibly being TRBD1 (5 bases). This CDR3 spans 13 amino acids. V was pared by 1 base and J by 7 bases, with 8 bases between. The CDR3 region is CASSLERGQPQHF. CDR3 nucleotide sequence: TGTGCCAGCAGTTTAGAAAGGGGCCAGCCCCAGCATTTT.

The rearrangement uses TRBV10-3 and TRBJ1-1, with 9 bases that match TRBD1. The V gene's germline CDR1 is ENHRY and CDR2 SYGVKD. V was clipped by 10 bases and J by 4 bases; unmatched bases: 4. The CDR3 is 12 amino acids. Written as DNA, the CDR3 is TGTGCCACACAGGGGGCTACCACTGAAGCTTTCTTT. As protein: CATQGATTEAFF.

The chain is built from TRBV18 and TRBJ2-3; tentative D call: TRBD2 (6 bases). V shed 5 bases and J shed 2 bases, with 17 bases lying between them. Germline V gene lookup returns CDR1 KGHSH and CDR2 LQKENI. This CDR3 is 16 amino acids long. The CDR3 loop reads CASSSLGGAATDTQYF. The CDR3, as DNA: TGTGCCAGCTCATCCCTTGGAGGGGCCGCCACAGATACGCAGTATTTT.

The chain is built from TRBV7-2 and TRBJ2-3; 7 bases agree with TRBD2. The CDR3 length is 14 residues. CDR1 and CDR2 (germline): SGHTA, FQGNSA. V lost 8 bases, J lost 0 bases, and 5 bases stayed unmatched. Here the CDR3 DNA reads TGTGCCAGCGTCCTGGGAGGGAGCACAGATACGCAGTATTTT. Translating it yields CASVLGGSTDTQYF. Full variable domain (outside the CDR3, taken from reference TRBV7-2 and TRBJ2-3): GAGVSQSPSNKVTEKGKDVELRCDPISGHTALYWYRQSLGQGLEFLIYFQGNSAPDKSGLPSDRFSAERTGGSVSTLTIQRTQQEDSAVYLCASVLGGSTDTQYFGPGTRLTVL.

The chain couples TRBV4-1 to TRBJ1-2; D call uncertain. CDR1 and CDR2 (germline): MGHRA, YSYEKL. Deletions cut 0 bases from V and 7 bases from J, with 12 bases between. The CDR3 consists of 14 residues. The CDR3 sequence is CASSQENGVLGYTF. The CDR3 nucleotides are TGCGCCAGCAGCCAAGAAAACGGGGTACTTGGCTACACCTTC.